This record concerns one T cell receptor beta chain sequence. The data stem from a study of blood T cells in healthy people across ages. Donation came from healthy Caucasian individuals in Russia who were aged about 6 to 95. With a J-beta primer mix and a sample-barcoded 5' primer, a second PCR ran about 6 to 11 cycles. TCRdb itself ran the 5' RACE reads through MiXCR, one entry per CDR3 protein. The sample lists more than 1 million distinct CDR3 sequences; under 55% were seen once. The germline V gene encodes CDR1 SGHNT and CDR2 YENEEA. The trim removed 8 bases at V and 3 bases at J, leaving 9 bases unmatched. This CDR3 spans 14 amino acids.

Sequences were obtained from blood. The V and J genes are TRBV11-3 and TRBJ2-7, with 8 bases that match TRBD1. The clonotype was recovered from a woman aged 55-70 years in good health. In nucleotides, the CDR3 is TGTGCCAGCCCAACGGGACAGGTAATCTACGAGCAGTACTTC. Translating it yields CASPTGQVIYEQYF. Complete variable domain (other parts from reference TRBV11-3 and TRBJ2-7): EAGVVQSPRYKIIEKKQPVAFWCNPISGHNTLYWYLQNLGQGPELLIRYENEEAVDDSQLPKDRFSAERLKGVDSTLKIQPAELGDSAVYLCASPTGQVIYEQYFGPGTRLTVT.